One and the same sample provided the 30 T cell receptor beta chains below, sequenced in a study of blood T cell repertoires in COVID-19. The protocol was immunoSEQ multiplex PCR, while the TCRdb copy is restricted to in-frame clones and leaves out a portion. The table shows 100,000 to 150,000 clones, with around 76% occurring only once. The sample comprised peripheral blood. These receptors were obtained from a man in his sixties with acute or convalescent COVID-19.

This sequence joins TRBV10-3 and TRBJ1-1; D call uncertain. Per germline, CDR1 ENHRY and CDR2 SYGVKD. V shed 3 bases and J shed 1 base, with 3 bases lying between them. CDR3 length equals 12 residues. The CDR3, as DNA: TGTGCCATCAGTGACGGGAACACTGAAGCTTTCTTT. It yields the protein CAISDGNTEAFF.

The chain recombines TRBV7-9 with TRBJ2-6; 7 bases agree with TRBD1. V was pared by 5 bases and J by 1 base, with 8 bases of the junction left unmatched. CDR3 length: 17 residues. Germline values: CDR1 SEHNR, CDR2 FQNEAQ (reference sequence). CDR3 sequence: CASSATGKGSGANVLTF. The CDR3 bases are TGTGCCAGCAGCGCGACAGGGAAAGGTTCTGGGGCCAACGTCCTGACTTTC.

V usage is TRBV7-2 and J usage is TRBJ1-5, with TRBD1 matching 8 bases. Trimming removed 6 bases from V and 4 bases from J; junction bases left unmatched: 5. The CDR3 consists of 14 residues. Looked up from germline, CDR1 is SGHTA and CDR2 is FQGNSA. CDR3: CASSYDRGNQPQHF. The DNA for the CDR3 is TGTGCCAGCAGTTATGACAGGGGTAATCAGCCCCAGCATTTT.

The CDR3 sequence: CASSLSEGEAFF. For the CDR3, the DNA is TGTGCCAGCAGCTTAAGTGAGGGAGAAGCTTTCTTT. J is TRBJ1-1 and V is TRBV11-2, with no clear D. The germline CDR1 and CDR2 sequences are SGHAT and FQNNGV. V lost 2 bases, J lost 8 bases, and 9 bases lay in between. The CDR3 consists of 12 residues. Using reference TRBV11-2 and TRBJ1-1 for the parts outside the CDR3, the full variable domain is EAGVAQSPRYKIIEKRQSVAFWCNPISGHATLYWYQQILGQGPKLLIQFQNNGVVDDSQLPKDRFSAERLKGVDSTLKIQPAKLEDSAVYLCASSLSEGEAFFGQGTRLTVV.

This chain joins TRBV5-1 and TRBJ2-1; weak D call: TRBD2 (5 bases). The V gene lost 0 bases and the J gene lost 8 bases, with 15 bases spanning the gap. Germline V gene lookup returns CDR1 SGHRS and CDR2 YFSETQ. This CDR3 is 15 amino acids long. The CDR3 sequence: CASSLELIGGDEQFF. The CDR3 nucleotides are TGCGCCAGCAGCTTGGAATTAATCGGAGGAGATGAGCAGTTCTTC.

The rearrangement uses TRBV19 and TRBJ1-6; D gene uncertain. The CDR3 runs 14 residues. Germline V gene lookup returns CDR1 LNHDA and CDR2 SQIVND (reference sequence). Trimming pared 6 bases from V and 0 bases from J, leaving 6 bases between. The CDR3 coding sequence is TGTGCCAGTAGCCTCAGCTCCTATAATTCACCCCTCCACTTT. Translated: CASSLSSYNSPLHF.

The genes are TRBV7-2 and TRBJ1-2; 10 nucleotides align to TRBD1. V dropped 3 bases and J dropped 4; count of bases not matched to a gene: 2. This CDR3 has 14 residues. Germline V gene data show CDR1 as SGHTA and CDR2 as FQGNSA. The CDR3 loop is CASSLTGGGYGYTF. The DNA of the CDR3 is TGTGCCAGCAGCTTGACAGGGGGCGGCTATGGCTACACCTTC.

In this sample, this clone turned up a few times. This sequence joins TRBV11-1 and TRBJ2-2; 7 bases are shared with TRBD2. Germline lookup yields CDR1 SGHAT and CDR2 FQDESV (reference sequence). The CDR3 consists of 14 residues. Losses at the gene ends were 0 bases for V and 6 bases for J; bases not matched to a gene: 1. CDR3 DNA sequence: TGTGCCAGCAGCTTAGCGGGAGGGGCCGGGGAGCTGTTTTTT. It encodes CASSLAGGAGELFF.

This chain links TRBV6-1 with TRBJ2-3; D is possibly TRBD2 (6 bases). The V gene lost 3 bases and the J gene lost 6 bases, with 10 bases spanning the gap. This CDR3 has 13 amino acids. Germline CDR1 reads MNHNS; CDR2 reads SASEGT. This chain's CDR3 is CASSEEGLDTQYF. The CDR3 nucleotides are TGTGCCAGCAGTGAGGAGGGGCTCGATACGCAGTATTTT.

This CDR3 reads CASSQRRSGLETQYF. The CDR3 DNA sequence: TGTGCCAGCAGCCAAAGGAGGAGTGGTTTGGAGACCCAGTACTTC. V gene TRBV14 combines with J gene TRBJ2-5, with D perhaps matching TRBD2 (5 bases). V lost 2 bases, J lost 5 bases, and 15 bases lay in between. Germline V gene data show CDR1 as SGHDN and CDR2 as FVKESK. CDR3 size: 15 residues.

The chain combines TRBV30 with TRBJ2-5, with D tentatively TRBD1 (5 bases). The CDR3 is made up of 12 amino acids. The ends were cut back, 4 bases at V and 1 base at J, with 7 bases in the middle. The V gene's germline CDR1 is GTSNPN and CDR2 SVGIG (reference sequence). CDR3 amino acids: CAWNQGQETQYF. CDR3 in DNA: TGTGCCTGGAACCAGGGCCAAGAGACCCAGTACTTC.

The rearrangement uses TRBV10-1 and TRBJ2-1; 9 bases fit TRBD1. Unmatched junction bases numbered 6, after V lost 0 bases and J lost 9 bases. The CDR3 is made up of 15 amino acids. Per the germline V gene, CDR1 is WNHNN and CDR2 is SYGVQD (reference sequence). DNA of the CDR3: TGCGCCAGCAGTGAGTCAGGACAGGGGTATGGTGAGCAGTTCTTC. It yields the protein CASSESGQGYGEQFF.

The chain joins TRBV10-1 to TRBJ2-3; 9 bases agree with TRBD2. Germline values: CDR1 WNHNN, CDR2 SYGVQD (reference sequence). This CDR3 comprises 15 residues. Unmatched junction bases numbered 7, after V lost 7 bases and J lost 2 bases. CDR3 region: CASNRLAEYTDTQYF. CDR3 DNA sequence: TGCGCCAGCAATCGACTAGCGGAGTACACAGATACGCAGTATTTT.

The V and J genes are TRBV5-1 and TRBJ1-1, with 7 bases identical to TRBD1. Germline V gene sequence: CDR1 SGHRS, CDR2 YFSETQ. V dropped 1 base and J dropped 10; count of bases not matched to a gene: 13. This CDR3 has 15 amino acids. Here the CDR3 reads CASSLNMFRQGRAFF. The CDR3 DNA sequence: TGCGCCAGCAGCTTGAACATGTTCCGACAGGGTAGAGCTTTCTTT.

This clone appeared once. This chain links TRBV10-2 with TRBJ2-3; D is possibly TRBD2 (6 bases). V lost 3 bases, J lost 6 bases, and 10 bases lay in between. The CDR3 sequence is 13 residues long. Per the germline V gene, CDR1 is WSHSY and CDR2 is SAAADI. The CDR3 nucleotides are TGCGCCAGCAGTGATTTCCGGGGGGATACGCAGTATTTT. Translating it yields CASSDFRGDTQYF.

Only a few counts were recorded for this clone. The chain couples TRBV19 to TRBJ2-1; 9 nucleotides agree with TRBD1. With 8 bases clipped from V and 3 bases from J, the junction kept 8 bases outside the gene matches. Germline CDR1 and CDR2: LNHDA and SQIVND (reference sequence). The CDR3 is 15 amino acids. The CDR3: CASGPGQGHYNEQFF. In DNA form, the CDR3 reads TGTGCCAGTGGGCCGGGACAGGGACACTACAATGAGCAGTTCTTC. The full variable domain, with the rest looked up from reference TRBV19 and TRBJ2-1, is DGGITQSPKYLFRKEGQNVTLSCEQNLNHDAMYWYRQDPGQGLRLIYYSQIVNDFQKGDIAEGYSVSREKKESFPLTVTSAQKNPTAFYLCASGPGQGHYNEQFFGPGTRLTVL.

The rearrangement joins TRBV5-1 to TRBJ2-2; the match to TRBD2 covers 8 bases. The V gene's germline CDR1 is SGHRS and CDR2 YFSETQ. The J segment lost 6 bases and the V segment lost 2 bases, leaving 6 bases of the junction unmatched. The CDR3 consists of 15 residues. For the CDR3, the DNA is TGCGCCAGCAGCTTTAGCGGGGAGGCTGCCGGGGAGCTGTTTTTT. This codes for CASSFSGEAAGELFF.

This chain links TRBV9 with TRBJ2-3; possibly TRBD2 for D (5 bases). V shed 3 bases and J shed 7 bases, with 21 bases lying between them. The CDR3 totals 16 residues. CDR1 is SGDLS, CDR2 YYNGEE, per germline. The CDR3 reads CASSDGVDYNENTQYF. CDR3 sequence (DNA): TGTGCCAGCAGCGACGGAGTAGACTATAATGAGAATACGCAGTATTTT.

This clone was observed a few times. The chain employs TRBV5-3 and TRBJ2-7; the D gene is possibly TRBD2 (6 bases). TRBV5-3 is labeled an ORF, and its function is uncertain. The length of the CDR3 is 14 residues. The germline V and J ends were trimmed by 3 bases and 4 bases, with 14 bases remaining between them. For the CDR3, the DNA is TGTGCCAGAAGCTACAAGACGGGAGAGTACGAGCAGTACTTC. As protein: CARSYKTGEYEQYF.

This chain links TRBV18 with TRBJ1-6; TRBD1 might be the D (6 bases). V lost 5 bases, J lost 10 bases, and 15 bases lay in between. There are 14 residues in the CDR3. The germline V gene encodes CDR1 KGHSH and CDR2 LQKENI. In nucleotides, the CDR3 is TGTGCCAGCTCATCATCAGGGGATCTCTCACCCCTCCACTTT. It codes for CASSSSGDLSPLHF.

The sample holds one count of this clone. The chain is built from TRBV2 and TRBJ1-5; 8 bases agree with TRBD1. Germline-derived CDR1 and CDR2 are SNHLY and FYNNEI. Unmatched junction bases numbered 5, after V lost 5 bases and J lost 2 bases. This CDR3 comprises 15 residues. The CDR3 reads CASSPGGTGNQPQHF. CDR3 nucleotide sequence: TGTGCCAGCAGTCCAGGGGGCACGGGCAATCAGCCCCAGCATTTT.

The sample holds one count of this clone. The chain carries TRBV30 and TRBJ1-3, with 9 bases aligning to TRBD1. Trimming removed 5 bases from V and 3 bases from J; junction bases left unmatched: 2. The germline V gene encodes CDR1 GTSNPN and CDR2 SVGIG (reference sequence). This CDR3 is 13 amino acids long. The CDR3 DNA reads as TGTGCCTGGGGGACAGGGTTTGGAAACACCATATATTTT. Its protein product is CAWGTGFGNTIYF.

This chain joins TRBV2 and TRBJ2-5, with 11 bases aligning to TRBD1. The CDR3 is made up of 13 amino acids. Germline CDR1 SNHLY, CDR2 FYNNEI. Trimming cost V 9 bases and J 5 bases; bases outside gene matches: 5. DNA for the CDR3: TGTGCCAGACAGGACAGGGGGCGTGAGACCCAGTACTTC. This translates into CARQDRGRETQYF.

This chain joins TRBV29-1 and TRBJ2-1, with 8 bases matching TRBD2. CDR3 length equals 12 residues. V gave up 3 bases and J gave up 10 bases; unmatched junction bases: 5. Germline V gene sequence: CDR1 SQVTM, CDR2 ANQGSEA. This CDR3 is CSVDLKRGEQFF. The CDR3 DNA follows: TGCAGCGTTGACTTAAAGCGGGGGGAGCAGTTCTTC.

The chain carries TRBV5-1 and TRBJ2-1; 7 bases are shared with TRBD2. Germline V gene lookup returns CDR1 SGHRS and CDR2 YFSETQ. Losses at the gene ends were 0 bases for V and 2 bases for J; bases not matched to a gene: 5. The CDR3 has 16 amino acids. This chain's CDR3 is CASSLGDYRPYNEQFF. CDR3 coding DNA: TGCGCCAGCAGCTTGGGGGACTACAGACCCTACAATGAGCAGTTCTTC.

The chain links TRBV5-1 to TRBJ2-3; perhaps TRBD2 as D (6 bases). This CDR3 has 16 residues. Germline loops: CDR1 SGHRS, CDR2 YFSETQ. V gave up 2 bases and J gave up 0 bases, with 13 bases separating them. The CDR3: CASSLEGTSSTDTQYF. CDR3 DNA: TGCGCCAGCAGCTTAGAAGGGACTTCTAGCACAGATACGCAGTATTTT.

The genes are TRBV10-3 and TRBJ2-1, with 8 bases matching TRBD2. This CDR3 contains 17 residues. The trim removed 0 bases at V and 5 bases at J, leaving 9 bases unmatched. The germline V gene has CDR1 ENHRY and CDR2 SYGVKD. The CDR3: CAISESPGTSLHNEQFF. Written as DNA, the CDR3 is TGTGCCATCAGTGAGTCTCCAGGGACTAGTCTCCACAATGAGCAGTTCTTC.

The chain joins TRBV23-1 to TRBJ1-5; 9 nucleotides line up with TRBD1. TRBV23-1 is reported as an ORF; its role is uncertain. CDR3 length: 15 amino acids. The V segment lost 0 bases and the J segment 6 bases; nucleotides outside the gene matches: 3. For the CDR3, the DNA is TGCGCCAGCAGTCAATCAACAGGGGGCACTCAGCCCCAGCATTTT. The encoded protein is CASSQSTGGTQPQHF.

This chain joins TRBV7-3 and TRBJ1-2; the match to TRBD1 covers 8 bases. Germline V gene sequence: CDR1 SGHTA, CDR2 FQGTGA. The CDR3 consists of 13 residues. Unmatched junction bases numbered 5, after V lost 5 bases and J lost 6 bases. The CDR3, as DNA: TGTGCCAGCAGCCAAACAGGGGGGAATGGCTACACCTTC. Its translation is CASSQTGGNGYTF.

This chain uses TRBV19 with TRBJ1-2, with TRBD1 identical over 8 bases. After removal of 6 bases from V and 4 bases from J, the junction contained 4 bases not matched to a gene. The CDR3 consists of 13 residues. Germline-derived CDR1 and CDR2 are LNHDA and SQIVND (reference sequence). CDR3 residues: CASSPGQAYGYTF. The CDR3 bases are TGTGCCAGTAGCCCGGGACAGGCCTATGGCTACACCTTC. Drawing the rest from reference TRBV19 and TRBJ1-2, the complete variable domain is DGGITQSPKYLFRKEGQNVTLSCEQNLNHDAMYWYRQDPGQGLRLIYYSQIVNDFQKGDIAEGYSVSREKKESFPLTVTSAQKNPTAFYLCASSPGQAYGYTFGSGTRLTVV.